This T cell receptor beta chain was captured by sequencing in a study of T cell responses to AZD1222 COVID-19 vaccine. Of note for this clone: No antigen is known for it. At the DNA level, this CDR3 is encoded by other sequences in the same sample as well.

Profiling relied on immunoSEQ multiplex PCR, and the TCRdb table lists in-frame clones only, not all of them. The sample lists approximately 97,000 clones, around 82% seen once, with 15% to 20% in the top ten. Germline CDR1 MNHEY, CDR2 SVGEGT. V dropped 4 bases and J dropped 4; count of bases not matched to a gene: 3. This CDR3 region has 16 residues. Whole-study findings and limits: The breadth and depth of Spike-specific TCRs increased once two AZD1222 doses had been given. Mostly white British, mostly female donors; authors suggested clonal diversity may be underestimated.

The chain has TRBV6-2 or TRBV6-3 and TRBJ2-1, with 14 bases lining up with TRBD2. The starting material was peripheral blood, obtained on day 0 of AZD1222 vaccination. This receptor was taken from an adult in good health. The CDR3 DNA is TGTGCCAGCAGTTCCGGGACTAGCGGGAGATACAATGAGCAGTTCTTC. It is translated as CASSSGTSGRYNEQFF.